This TCR beta chain was captured in a study of blood T cells in healthy people across ages. Study results and limitations: Roughly linear declines in TCR beta diversity per million T cells occurred with age. Diversity was estimated from one million T cells, and these estimates were considered underestimates.

The germline V gene encodes CDR1 LGHNA and CDR2 YSLEER. The CDR3 extends over 15 amino acids. V lost 4 bases and J 4 bases, leaving 13 bases between the germline ends. Samples each yielded at least 5.5 micrograms of total RNA. At least ten counts were recorded for this clonotype. The antigen is undetermined. Together with a sample-barcoded 5' primer, a J-beta primer mix was included in a second PCR lasting 7 to 11 cycles. One entry per CDR3 protein results from TCRdb running MiXCR on the 5' RACE reads. Of 500,000 to 600,000 distinct CDR3 sequences listed, approximately 27% were seen once; the top ten hold 18%.

The sequencing input was blood. This receptor was taken from a woman in her seventies in good health. This chain connects TRBV4-3 to TRBJ2-2, with D perhaps TRBD1 (6 bases). The CDR3 sequence is CASSPKRQVTGELFF. DNA for the CDR3: TGCGCCAGCAGCCCCAAACGACAGGTCACCGGGGAGCTGTTTTTT.